This TCR beta chain came from a study of radiotherapy plus CTLA-4 blockade in lung cancer. The method was immunoSEQ multiplex PCR; TCRdb's version includes in-frame clones alone and lacks a portion of them. The sample lists 95,000 to 150,000 clones, 85% to 90% occurring once. About this clone: As yet, its antigen is unknown.

Chemo-refractory metastatic non-small-cell lung cancer patients received focal radiation with ipilimumab CTLA-4 blockade. Study-wide points: How blood T cell clones changed early, along with interferon-beta, reportedly forecast response best. Subsequent to radiotherapy plus ipilimumab, tumor-derived TCR clones underwent expansion in blood.

The CDR3 runs to 11 residues. CDR1 and CDR2 (germline): MNHEY, SVGAGI. Trimming removed 8 bases from V and 6 bases from J, with 10 bases in between. V is TRBV6-5 and J is TRBJ1-1; a weak D match, TRBD1 (5 bases). The sequences come from peripheral blood, collected from a patient treated with radiotherapy plus ipilimumab. The source is a human donor with non-small cell lung cancer that progressed on radiotherapy plus ipilimumab. The CDR3 loop reads CASSWGPEAFF. The CDR3 DNA sequence: TGTGCCAGCTCGTGGGGACCTGAAGCTTTCTTT.